The T cell receptor beta chain described here comes from a study of cytomegalovirus exposure and HLA in healthy donors. Study-wide results and limits: TCR association rates varied by HLA locus in a later analysis, with DRB1 highest and HLA-C lowest. The availability of immune exposure information extended only to CMV serostatus. What was likely a sequencing artifact was a cluster of highly shared sequence variants.

CDR1 and CDR2 (germline): SNHLY, FYNNEI. The CDR3 covers 13 residues. Trimming took 8 bases from V and 5 from J, leaving 12 bases between them. This PCR relied on a set of 60 Vbeta primers and 13 Jbeta primers. The method was immunoSEQ multiplex PCR; TCRdb's version includes in-frame clones alone and lacks a portion of them. The sample contains about 82,000 clones, around 74% of which appear only once. With regard to this clone: Its specificity is not known.

This sequence joins TRBV2 and TRBJ2-2; perhaps TRBD1 as D (6 bases). This receptor was taken from a woman between 45 and 60 years old in good health and CMV-seropositive. Sequencing was performed on PBMCs. CDR3 protein: CASGNRVTGELFF. CDR3 coding DNA: TGTGCCAGCGGAAACAGGGTAACCGGGGAGCTGTTTTTT.